Presented here are 32 T cell receptor beta chains from one specimen sequenced in a study of response to subunit inactivated influenza vaccine. TCRdb called the RT-PCR reads again in MiXCR, with one record for every CDR3 protein. The data contain more than 700,000 distinct CDR3 sequences, approximately 21% of them singletons. The source was PBMCs from blood, collected 4 to 6 days after vaccination. These receptors were obtained from a man aged 50 to 60 who received an inactivated influenza vaccine.

J is TRBJ1-2 and V is TRBV12-3 or TRBV12-4; D ambiguous. The CDR3 runs to 14 residues. V was trimmed by 6 bases and J by 3 bases, leaving 14 bases between them. The CDR3 loop reads CASSPEGSHYGYTF. CDR3 bases: TGTGCCAGCAGCCCCGAGGGATCCCACTATGGCTACACCTTC.

This clonotype turned up a few times. The chain is built from TRBV28 and TRBJ2-7; no reliable D call. The CDR3 is 15 residues long. Trimming stripped 4 bases from V and 2 bases from J, with 15 bases between. The germline gives CDR1 MDHEN, CDR2 SYDVKM. DNA for the CDR3: TGTGCCAGCAGTTCTCCTCGTATAGGGACCTACGAGCAGTACTTC. Protein: CASSSPRIGTYEQYF. Full variable domain (missing parts from reference TRBV28 and TRBJ2-7): DVKVTQSSRYLVKRTGEKVFLECVQDMDHENMFWYRQDPGLGLRLIYFSYDVKMKEKGDIPEGYSVSREKKERFSLILESASTNQTSMYLCASSSPRIGTYEQYFGPGTRLTVT.

The gene calls are TRBV29-1 and TRBJ2-7, with D perhaps being TRBD1 or TRBD2 (5 bases each). This CDR3 has 13 amino acids. The germline CDR1 and CDR2 sequences are SQVTM and ANQGSEA. V was shortened by 6 bases and J by 4 bases, with 16 bases between the two germline ends. The CDR3 protein is CSVRGRLGYEQYF. CDR3 DNA: TGCAGCGTGAGGGGCAGGTTAGGGTACGAGCAGTACTTC.

This clonotype was counted only a few times. V gene TRBV21-1 combines with J gene TRBJ2-1. TRBV21-1 is annotated as a pseudogene. This CDR3 is 13 amino acids long. The CDR3 loop is CASSKVYYNEQFF. CDR3 nucleotides: TGTGCCAGCAGCAAAGTGTACTACAATGAGCAGTTCTTC.

This clonotype has a handful of counts. This chain uses TRBV6-1 with TRBJ2-6; weak D call: TRBD1 (5 bases). This CDR3 has 17 amino acids. Germline lookup yields CDR1 MNHNS and CDR2 SASEGT. Trimming shortened V by 5 bases and J by 1 base, and 15 bases separated the two germline ends. The CDR3 nucleotides read TGTGCCAGCAGTCAAGGGGTCACTGTTTCTGGGGCCAACGTCCTGACTTTC. It yields the protein CASSQGVTVSGANVLTF.

This clonotype came up a few times. This sequence joins TRBV19 and TRBJ1-6, with D unclear. Germline values: CDR1 LNHDA, CDR2 SQIVND (reference sequence). Trimming took 3 bases from V and 7 from J, leaving 22 bases between them. The CDR3 totals 18 residues. As DNA, the CDR3 is TGTGCCAGTAGTATCTCACTGGGATCGATACCGGGAAATTCACCCCTCCACTTT. Translation gives CASSISLGSIPGNSPLHF.

In its sample, this clonotype was seen a few times. The chain couples TRBV12-2 to TRBJ1-6; no DNA check was done on the table's D call, TRBD1. TRBV12-2 represents a pseudogene. The CDR3 contains 14 residues. CDR3 coding DNA: TGTGCAAGTCGCTTTACAGGGGCAACCTCACCCCTCCACTTT. Protein sequence: CASRFTGATSPLHF.

In this sample, this clonotype turned up a few times. The CDR3, as DNA: TGTGCCAGCAGCTTGAGGACAGGGGCCTCGGACGAGCAGTACTTC. It translates to CASSLRTGASDEQYF. The chain has TRBV6-1 and TRBJ2-7; 9 bases match TRBD1. This CDR3 is built from 15 residues. After removal of 6 bases from V and 5 bases from J, the junction contained 11 bases not matched to a gene. Germline assignment: CDR1 MNHNS and CDR2 SASEGT.

The chain carries TRBV4-3 and TRBJ2-1; 10 positions agree with TRBD2. Germline lookup yields CDR1 LGHNA and CDR2 YSLEER. The CDR3 consists of 15 residues. V gave up 2 bases and J gave up 2 bases; unmatched junction bases: 0. This chain's CDR3 is CASSQSGRAYNEQFF. The CDR3 DNA reads TGCGCCAGCAGCCAAAGCGGGAGGGCCTACAATGAGCAGTTCTTC.

In its sample, this clonotype was seen a few times. The chain carries TRBV20-1 and TRBJ2-7, with unresolved D. CDR1 DFQATT and CDR2 SNEGSKA come from the germline V gene (reference sequence). Trimming removed 0 bases at V and 5 bases at J, with 14 bases between. The CDR3 length is 14 residues. The CDR3 spells CSARDLGPADEQYF. The CDR3 DNA sequence: TGCAGTGCTAGAGATTTAGGACCTGCCGACGAGCAGTACTTC.

J is TRBJ2-1 and V is TRBV29-1, with TRBD2 matching 10 bases. This CDR3 is built from 16 residues. The V gene's germline CDR1 is SQVTM and CDR2 ANQGSEA. V dropped 3 bases and J dropped 1; count of bases not matched to a gene: 6. CDR3 nucleotide sequence: TGCAGCGTTGAGAGCGGGAGGGCCTGGTCCTACAATGAGCAGTTCTTC. This codes for CSVESGRAWSYNEQFF.

This sequence joins TRBV18 and TRBJ2-5, with a possible D match to TRBD1 (6 bases). The V and J ends lost 7 bases and 6 bases respectively, with 18 bases between them. The CDR3 length is 14 residues. The germline V gene has CDR1 KGHSH and CDR2 LQKENI. The CDR3 reads CASYPRDKGKTQYF. CDR3 nucleotides: TGTGCCAGCTACCCTCGGGACAAAGGGAAGACCCAGTACTTC. Variable domain in full (rest from reference TRBV18 and TRBJ2-5): NAGVMQNPRHLVRRRGQEARLRCSPMKGHSHVYWYRQLPEEGLKFMVYLQKENIIDESGMPKERFSAEFPKEGPSILRIQQVVRGDSAAYFCASYPRDKGKTQYFGPGTRLLVL.

This clonotype was counted a few times. This chain connects TRBV5-1 to TRBJ2-7; TRBD1 aligns across 7 bases. Germline trimming cut 3 bases from V and 1 base from J; bases unmatched to any gene: 7. The CDR3 sequence is 15 residues long. Germline CDR1 SGHRS, CDR2 YFSETQ. DNA for the CDR3: TGCGCCAGCAGCTGGGGACAGTCGAATTCCTACGAGCAGTACTTC. As protein: CASSWGQSNSYEQYF.

This clonotype occurred once. The chain employs TRBV6-2 or TRBV6-3 and TRBJ2-1, with TRBD2 matching 11 bases. Trimming cost V 4 bases and J 0 bases; bases outside gene matches: 14. Germline CDR1 is MNHEY and CDR2 is SVGEGT. CDR3 length equals 20 residues. Here the CDR3 reads CASSLDPFHSGRASYNEQFF. CDR3 DNA sequence: TGTGCCAGCAGTTTGGACCCGTTCCATAGCGGGAGGGCCTCCTACAATGAGCAGTTCTTC.

The rearrangement uses TRBV7-6 and TRBJ1-1; the match to TRBD1 covers 8 bases. The CDR3 has 15 residues. J lost 0 bases, V lost 5 bases, and 5 bases had no gene match. Germline V gene sequence: CDR1 SGHVS, CDR2 FNYEAQ. CDR3 DNA sequence: TGTGCCAGCAGCCTTCAGACAGGGGTGAACACTGAAGCTTTCTTT. Translated, it gives CASSLQTGVNTEAFF.

This clonotype turned up a few times. The chain combines TRBV6-4 with TRBJ2-3; 7 bases are a match to TRBD2. The germline V gene encodes CDR1 MRHNA and CDR2 SNTAGT. This CDR3 comprises 15 residues. Trimming took 4 bases from V and 5 from J; bases not matched to a gene: 9. CDR3 loop: CASSAATSLGDTQYF. CDR3 bases: TGTGCCAGCAGTGCCGCGACTAGCCTTGGAGATACGCAGTATTTT.

The table lists this clonotype with many counts. The rearrangement uses TRBV9 and TRBJ2-3; a weak D match, TRBD2 (6 bases). Deletions cut 0 bases from V and 0 bases from J, with 11 bases between. Germline V gives CDR1 SGDLS, CDR2 YYNGEE. This CDR3 spans 16 amino acids. The CDR3 loop is CASSVDAGTSTDTQYF. The CDR3 DNA reads as TGTGCCAGCAGCGTAGATGCGGGGACCAGCACAGATACGCAGTATTTT. Based on the CDR3 plus reference TRBV9 and TRBJ2-3, the full variable domain is DSGVTQTPKHLITATGQRVTLRCSPRSGDLSVYWYQQSLDQGLQFLIQYYNGEERAKGNILERFSAQQFPDLHSELNLSSLELGDSALYFCASSVDAGTSTDTQYFGPGTRLTVL.

Only a few counts were recorded for this clonotype. The gene calls are TRBV20-1 and TRBJ2-6, with 10 positions matching TRBD2. V shed 0 bases, J shed 2 bases, and the junction held 4 bases outside the gene matches. Germline values: CDR1 DFQATT, CDR2 SNEGSKA (reference sequence). The CDR3 length is 17 residues. The CDR3 nucleotides are TGCAGTGCTAGAGATCCTAGCGGGAGTGCTGGGGCCAACGTCCTGACTTTC. This codes for CSARDPSGSAGANVLTF.

The chain carries TRBV28 and TRBJ2-7; possible D gene TRBD1, 6 bases. The germline V gene has CDR1 MDHEN and CDR2 SYDVKM. V gave up 3 bases and J gave up 5 bases, with 8 bases separating them. The CDR3 runs 12 residues. CDR3 DNA: TGTGCCAGCAGTTTTTGGACAGACGAGCAGTACTTC. Translation: CASSFWTDEQYF.

CDR3 loop: CASSPSMGYEQYF. CDR3 bases: TGTGCCAGCTCACCTTCTATGGGCTACGAGCAGTACTTC. The chain carries TRBV18 and TRBJ2-7; D uncertain. Germline loops: CDR1 KGHSH, CDR2 LQKENI. This CDR3 is 13 amino acids long. Trimming stripped 3 bases from V and 3 bases from J, with 9 bases between.

The chain uses TRBV20-1 and TRBJ2-7; D possibly corresponds to TRBD1 (6 bases). Trimming stripped 1 base from V and 6 bases from J, with 10 bases between. Germline loops: CDR1 DFQATT, CDR2 SNEGSKA (reference sequence). The CDR3 length is 12 residues. The CDR3 sequence is CSARGGPSEQYF. CDR3 DNA: TGCAGTGCTAGAGGGGGGCCCTCCGAGCAGTACTTC.

This clonotype was recorded a few times. The chain links TRBV6-2 or TRBV6-3 to TRBJ2-1, with 12 nucleotides matching TRBD2. The CDR3 has 16 residues. Germline CDR1 is MNHEY and CDR2 is SVGEGT. V shed 4 bases, J shed 10 bases, and the junction held 11 bases outside the gene matches. This chain's CDR3 is CASSSTSGRLVGEQFF. The CDR3 coding sequence is TGTGCCAGCAGTTCTACTAGCGGGAGGCTTGTTGGCGAGCAGTTCTTC.

The chain carries TRBV7-2 and TRBJ2-1; D might be TRBD2 (5 bases). V dropped 7 bases and J dropped 8 bases, with 12 bases sitting between them. Germline loops: CDR1 SGHTA, CDR2 FQGNSA. The CDR3 spans 12 residues. The CDR3 sequence: CASTVEADEQFF. Here the CDR3 DNA reads TGTGCCAGCACCGTCGAAGCGGATGAGCAGTTCTTC.

The rearrangement joins TRBV11-1 to TRBJ2-2, with D tentatively TRBD1 (5 bases). V lost 5 bases and J 3 bases, leaving 22 bases between the germline ends. CDR3 length equals 18 residues. In germline, CDR1 is SGHAT, CDR2 FQDESV (reference sequence). The CDR3 loop is CASSPPRRVGVDTGELFF. In DNA form, the CDR3 reads TGTGCCAGCAGCCCGCCTCGCCGGGTAGGGGTGGACACCGGGGAGCTGTTTTTT.

The chain recombines TRBV6-1 with TRBJ2-1, with unresolved D. The CDR3 is 14 amino acids. V was pared by 7 bases and J by 3 bases, with 13 bases between. Germline-derived CDR1 and CDR2 are MNHNS and SASEGT. The DNA for the CDR3 is TGTGCCAGCACATCTGGGATGGTCTACAATGAGCAGTTCTTC. Translating it yields CASTSGMVYNEQFF.

The chain uses TRBV29-1 and TRBJ2-2; 7 nucleotides agree with TRBD2. Losses at the gene ends were 5 bases for V and 8 bases for J; bases not matched to a gene: 17. There are 16 residues in the CDR3. Germline values: CDR1 SQVTM, CDR2 ANQGSEA. The CDR3 DNA reads TGCAGCGTTATTACCGTATCTATAGCGGGCGGAGGGGAGCTGTTTTTT. Its translation: CSVITVSIAGGGELFF.

The rearrangement links TRBV28 to TRBJ2-3; TRBD2 aligns across 9 bases. The CDR3 is 16 amino acids. V trimming: 2 bases; J trimming: 4 bases; junction bases outside the gene matches: 7. Germline V lookup: CDR1 MDHEN, CDR2 SYDVKM. CDR3 residues: CASSLMLAGKSDTQYF. DNA for the CDR3: TGTGCCAGCAGTTTAATGCTAGCGGGAAAGTCAGATACGCAGTATTTT.

This clonotype was seen more than once but under ten times. CDR3 in amino acids: CASSYRGRQPQHF. The CDR3 coding sequence is TGTGCCAGCAGCTACAGGGGCCGTCAGCCCCAGCATTTT. The chain employs TRBV7-2 and TRBJ1-5; 7 positions match TRBD1. V lost 4 bases to trimming and J lost 6 bases; unmatched junction nucleotides: 3. Germline V gives CDR1 SGHTA, CDR2 FQGNSA. This CDR3 region has 13 residues.

The sample holds a few counts of this clonotype. This sequence joins TRBV7-6 and TRBJ2-2; 11 bases align to TRBD2. Per the germline V gene, CDR1 is SGHVS and CDR2 is FNYEAQ. The CDR3 length is 15 residues. The V gene end was trimmed by 6 bases and the J gene end by 6 bases; junction bases not matched to a gene: 6. The CDR3 sequence: CASRLSGRASGELFF. The CDR3 DNA reads as TGTGCCAGCAGACTTAGCGGGAGGGCCTCCGGGGAGCTGTTTTTT.

This clonotype was observed at least ten times. This chain connects TRBV12-3 or TRBV12-4 to TRBJ1-4; 9 nucleotides line up with TRBD1. This CDR3 is 16 amino acids long. J gave up 2 bases and V 5 bases, and 6 bases lay outside the gene matches. Written as DNA, the CDR3 is TGTGCCAGCAGTCAGGGGACAGGGCTCACTAATGAAAAACTGTTTTTT. This sequence encodes CASSQGTGLTNEKLFF.

The chain links TRBV12-3 or TRBV12-4 to TRBJ2-5; TRBD1 might be the D (6 bases). The CDR3 consists of 14 residues. Trimming removed 3 bases from V and 1 base from J, with 9 bases in between. CDR3 bases: TGTGCCAGCAGTTTGCAGGGGATCCAAGAGACCCAGTACTTC. It is translated as CASSLQGIQETQYF.

This clonotype was picked up a small number of times. This chain uses TRBV20-1 with TRBJ1-2, with unresolved D. This CDR3 region has 13 residues. The V gene's germline CDR1 is DFQATT and CDR2 SNEGSKA (reference sequence). Trimming cost V 1 base and J 8 bases, with 14 bases left between them. CDR3 region: CSARGDYIEGYTF. The CDR3 DNA is TGCAGTGCTAGAGGGGATTACATTGAGGGCTACACCTTC.